This section outlines one T cell receptor beta chain sequence together with its context. Clones were sequenced by immunoSEQ multiplex PCR, and TCRdb holds only the in-frame ones, with some missing. The sample lists about 60,000 clones; 65% to 90% were seen once. The record originates from a study of blood T cell repertoires in COVID-19. Seattle patient enrollment occurred during active infection, with longitudinal follow-up thereafter. With 2 bases removed from V and 9 bases from J, the gap between germline ends came to 11 bases. CDR3 length: 12 amino acids. Looked up from germline, CDR1 is ENHRY and CDR2 is SYGVKD.

The chain recombines TRBV10-3 with TRBJ2-7; no clear D. The sample was peripheral blood. This TCR came from a man aged 50 to 59 with COVID-19, enrolled during active disease. CDR3 residues: CAISETPLGQYF. DNA for the CDR3: TGTGCCATCAGTGAGACTCCCCTCGGGCAGTACTTC.